This T cell receptor (beta chain) was obtained from a study of shared clonotypes between healthy human individuals. General observations from the study: The expectation was that sequencing depth would affect clonotype sharing among donors.

The CDR3 is 16 residues long. Germline CDR1 and CDR2: GTSNPN and SVGIG (reference sequence). The V and J ends lost 0 bases and 6 bases, in that order; junction bases with no gene match: 9. A note on this clone: Its specificity is unknown.

Sequencing was performed with immunoSEQ multiplex PCR; in TCRdb, only in-frame clones are kept and a portion is missing. The sample includes 450,000 to 500,000 clones, over 65% seen only once; the top ten take roughly 13%. The sequenced sample consisted of PBMCs. This chain links TRBV30 with TRBJ1-4; 8 bases are shared with TRBD1. This clonotype was sampled from a woman aged 40 to 50 in good health. Some clones in this sample may be carry-over from other donors' samples. In DNA form, the CDR3 reads TGTGCCTGGAGTGTAGCAGGGGGCGCGGTATATGAAAAACTGTTTTTT. Protein product: CAWSVAGGAVYEKLFF.